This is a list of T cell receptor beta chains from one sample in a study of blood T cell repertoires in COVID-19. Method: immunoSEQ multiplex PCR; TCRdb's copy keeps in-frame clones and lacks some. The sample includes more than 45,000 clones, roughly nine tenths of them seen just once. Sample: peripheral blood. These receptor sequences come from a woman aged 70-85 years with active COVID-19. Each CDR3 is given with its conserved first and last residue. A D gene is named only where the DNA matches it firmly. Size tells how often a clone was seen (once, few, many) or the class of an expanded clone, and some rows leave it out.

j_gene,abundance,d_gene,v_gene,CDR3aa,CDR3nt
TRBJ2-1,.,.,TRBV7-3,CASSPGQKYYNEQFF,TGTGCCAGCAGCCCCGGACAGAAATACTACAATGAGCAGTTCTTC
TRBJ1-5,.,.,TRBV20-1,CSAQGSQPQHF,TGCAGTGCGCAGGGAAGTCAGCCCCAGCATTTT
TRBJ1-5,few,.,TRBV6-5,CASQIRGENQPQHF,TGTGCCAGCCAGATAAGGGGCGAAAATCAGCCCCAGCATTTT
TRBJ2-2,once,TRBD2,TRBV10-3,CAITSGVNTGELFF,TGTGCCATCACTAGCGGGGTAAACACCGGGGAGCTGTTTTTT
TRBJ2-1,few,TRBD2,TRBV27,CASSLVSGSPNEQFF,TGTGCCAGCAGTTTAGTGAGCGGGAGTCCCAATGAGCAGTTCTTC
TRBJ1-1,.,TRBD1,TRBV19,CASSTGAVRGTEAFF,TGTGCCAGTAGCACAGGGGCGGTGCGGGGCACTGAAGCTTTCTTT
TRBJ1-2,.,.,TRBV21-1,CASSKGRGTYYGYTF,TGTGCCAGCAGCAAAGGGAGGGGTACTTACTATGGCTACACCTTC
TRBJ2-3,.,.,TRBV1,CTSSHSPGGGRMTF,TGCACCAGCAGCCATTCGCCCGGTGGGGGCCGAATGACTTTT
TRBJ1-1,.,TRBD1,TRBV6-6,CATTGQARTEAFF,TGTGCCACTACCGGACAGGCGCGAACTGAAGCTTTCTTT
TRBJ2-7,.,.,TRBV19,CASSITGTPTFYEQYF,TGTGCCAGTAGTATCACCGGGACACCAACCTTCTACGAGCAGTACTTC
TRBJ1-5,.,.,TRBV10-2,CASSEAGTNQPQHF,TGCGCCAGCAGTGAGGCAGGCACCAATCAGCCCCAGCATTTT
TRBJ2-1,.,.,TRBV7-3,CASSLTPPNEQFF,TGTGCCAGCAGCTTAACCCCTCCCAATGAGCAGTTCTTC
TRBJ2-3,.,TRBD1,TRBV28,CASLTQGLRFRSSTDTQYF,TGTGCCAGTCTAACACAGGGGCTTCGATTTAGATCTAGCACAGATACGCAGTATTTT
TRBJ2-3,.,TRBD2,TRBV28,CASRTAGVLTDTQYF,TGTGCCAGCAGGACAGCGGGAGTATTAACAGATACGCAGTATTTT
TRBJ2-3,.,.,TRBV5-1,CASSLDGDDTDTQYF,TGCGCCAGCAGCTTGGACGGAGATGACACAGATACGCAGTATTTT